This T cell receptor (beta chain) was profiled in a study of T cell repertoires in ileal Crohn's disease. The overall study: The M0 sample came from the inflamed ileal portion of the resected specimen. Study results and limitations: Compared with CD4 T cells, sorted CD8 cells carried more expanded clones.

Documented time point: inflamed ileum from the surgical specimen. The repertoire was sequenced with immunoSEQ multiplex PCR; TCRdb's copy has only in-frame clones and lacks some. The sample lists about 7,200 clones, about 83% occurring once. Germline CDR1 reads MRHNA; CDR2 reads SNTAGT. V gave up 0 bases and J gave up 5 bases, with 17 bases separating them. There are 17 residues in the CDR3. This clone came up once. Its antigen is as yet unknown. The sequence came from an adult with Crohn's disease. Sequences were obtained from ileal tissue. The rearrangement uses TRBV6-4 and TRBJ2-1, with D tentatively TRBD2 (7 bases). This CDR3 reads CASSDSWSGGNDNEQFF. DNA for the CDR3: TGTGCCAGCAGTGACTCGTGGTCGGGGGGCAATGACAATGAGCAGTTCTTC.